Shown below are 13 T cell receptor beta chains from a single sample sequenced in a study of T cells after yellow fever vaccination (dated 2019 in TCRdb). The treatment or condition label corresponds to: live attenuated yellow fever vaccine strain. Library generation was performed with 5' RACE. Sequencing relied on an Illumina NovaSeq 6000. Using fastp at Q25 and MiXCR, TCRdb reprocessed the public reads and kept productive beta chains. Under each unique CDR3 protein, matching rows form one entry showing the most common genes and DNA. The sample profile shows a few hundred thousand distinct CDR3 sequences; 4.1% of them were found once. The ten largest clones represent 20% to 25% of the sample. This material consisted of PBMCs, taken 5 days after the yellow fever booster vaccination. The receptors were sampled from a young man who received the YFV17D yellow fever vaccine.

This clonotype was picked up a small number of times. This chain joins TRBV10-1 and TRBJ2-3; D uncertain. The CDR3 runs 15 residues. Trimming pared 5 bases from V and 0 bases from J, leaving 12 bases between. CDR1 and CDR2 from the germline V gene are WNHNN and SYGVQD (reference sequence). CDR3 region: CASSFNLDSTDTQYF. CDR3 DNA: TGCGCCAGCAGTTTCAACCTGGACAGCACAGATACGCAGTATTTT.

The sample holds a few counts of this clonotype. V usage is TRBV7-9 and J usage is TRBJ2-3; the D is unclear. CDR1 is SEHNR and CDR2 is FQNEAQ in the germline V gene (reference sequence). There are 15 residues in the CDR3. Trimming removed 1 base at V and 0 bases at J, with 8 bases between. The CDR3 is CASSLGALSTDTQYF. The CDR3 DNA reads as TGTGCCAGCAGCTTAGGGGCCCTAAGCACAGATACGCAGTATTTT.

There are many counts of this clonotype. The chain links TRBV28 to TRBJ1-5, with 8 nucleotides matching TRBD1. Germline-derived CDR1 and CDR2 are MDHEN and SYDVKM. This CDR3 has 16 amino acids. V shed 7 bases and J 2 bases; nucleotides not matched to a gene: 10. The CDR3 sequence: CASTPPGQARNQPQHF. The DNA for the CDR3 is TGTGCCAGCACCCCCCCGGGACAGGCTCGCAATCAGCCCCAGCATTTT.

This clonotype was seen many times. The chain links TRBV7-2 to TRBJ1-6, with 9 bases matching TRBD1. V gave up 5 bases and J gave up 6 bases; unmatched junction bases: 5. The CDR3 contains 15 residues. Per the germline V gene, CDR1 is SGHTA and CDR2 is FQGNSA. CDR3 in DNA: TGTGCCAGCAGCCTCATACAGGGGGCTAATTCACCCCTCCACTTT. Translating gives CASSLIQGANSPLHF.

In its sample, this clonotype was seen many times. The chain uses TRBV12-3 or TRBV12-4 and TRBJ2-1; the D is unclear. The CDR3 is 14 amino acids. V lost 7 bases, J lost 0 bases, and 10 bases lay in between. CDR3 sequence reads: CASNPHRSYNEQFF. The DNA for the CDR3 is TGTGCCAGCAACCCACACCGCTCCTACAATGAGCAGTTCTTC.

This clonotype was seen a few times. V gene TRBV20-1 combines with J gene TRBJ2-7, with 11 bases lining up with TRBD1. This CDR3 is 11 amino acids long. CDR1 and CDR2 (germline): DFQATT, SNEGSKA (reference sequence). The CDR3 DNA sequence: TGCAGTGCTCCAAGGACAGGGGGCTTAGAGGTC. This translates into CSAPRTGGLEV.

This clonotype was recorded at least ten times. This chain connects TRBV4-3 to TRBJ1-1; 7 nucleotides line up with TRBD1. CDR3 length equals 15 residues. Per germline, CDR1 LGHNA and CDR2 YSLEER. V lost 2 bases and J lost 10; bases outside the gene matches: 13. The CDR3 here is CASSQSETGTGRAFF. The CDR3, as DNA: TGCGCCAGCAGCCAATCAGAGACAGGGACCGGGCGAGCTTTCTTT.

This clonotype was recorded at least ten times. CDR3 DNA: TGCGCCAGCAGCCAAGGTGGGGACAGAGGCTACACCTTC. Its translation is CASSQGGDRGYTF. The V and J genes are TRBV4-3 and TRBJ1-2, with TRBD1 matching over 7 bases. J lost 8 bases, V lost 1 base, and 4 bases had no gene match. The germline gives CDR1 LGHNA, CDR2 YSLEER. The CDR3 contains 13 residues.

The table lists this clonotype with a few counts. The rearrangement joins TRBV6-1 to TRBJ1-1, with TRBD1 as a possible D gene (5 bases). V lost 5 bases and J lost 0, with 19 bases in between. CDR1 MNHNS and CDR2 SASEGT come from the germline V gene. The CDR3 consists of 17 residues. The CDR3 sequence is CASSPRLPRRVNTEAFF. CDR3 DNA sequence: TGTGCCAGCAGTCCACGATTACCCCGCAGGGTGAACACTGAAGCTTTCTTT.

This clonotype was detected ten times or more. V gene TRBV5-1 combines with J gene TRBJ2-2; 7 nucleotides agree with TRBD1. The CDR3 spans 14 residues. Losses at the gene ends were 5 bases for V and 1 base for J; bases not matched to a gene: 2. The germline CDR1 and CDR2 sequences are SGHRS and YFSETQ. In DNA, the CDR3 is TGCGCCAGCAGTAGGGACAGGAACACCGGGGAGCTGTTTTTT. The encoded protein is CASSRDRNTGELFF.

The V and J genes are TRBV28 and TRBJ2-3; D is undetermined. Per germline, CDR1 MDHEN and CDR2 SYDVKM. V lost 2 bases to trimming and J lost 4 bases, with 10 bases between them. This CDR3 spans 14 amino acids. CDR3 bases: TGTGCCAGCAGTTTAGGGGTGCCTTCAGATACGCAGTATTTT. Its protein product is CASSLGVPSDTQYF.

This clonotype was recorded at least ten times. This chain joins TRBV12-3 or TRBV12-4 and TRBJ1-5; D unresolved. The CDR3 totals 14 residues. V was pared by 2 bases and J by 5 bases, with 10 bases between. The CDR3 region is CASSLLGLDQPQHF. The CDR3 DNA sequence: TGTGCCAGCAGTTTACTAGGGCTCGATCAGCCCCAGCATTTT.

This sequence joins TRBV28 and TRBJ2-7; possible D gene TRBD1, 6 bases. Trimming removed 5 bases from V and 1 base from J, with 15 bases in between. Germline CDR1 is MDHEN and CDR2 is SYDVKM. CDR3 length: 15 residues. CDR3 DNA: TGTGCCAGCAGTCCCGGGACAATAACATCCTACGAGCAGTACGTC. This gives the protein CASSPGTITSYEQYV.